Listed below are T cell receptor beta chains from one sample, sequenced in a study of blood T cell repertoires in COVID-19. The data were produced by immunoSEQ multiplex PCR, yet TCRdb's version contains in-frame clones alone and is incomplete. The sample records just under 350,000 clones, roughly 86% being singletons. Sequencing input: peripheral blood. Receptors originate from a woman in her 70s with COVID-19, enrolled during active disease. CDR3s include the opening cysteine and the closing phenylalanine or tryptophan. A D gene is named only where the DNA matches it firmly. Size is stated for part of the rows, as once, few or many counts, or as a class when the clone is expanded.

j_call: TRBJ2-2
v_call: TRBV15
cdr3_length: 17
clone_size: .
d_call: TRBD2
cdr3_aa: CATSSVRGTANTGELFF
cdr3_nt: TGTGCCACCAGCAGCGTGCGGGGGACCGCGAACACCGGGGAGCTGTTTTTT

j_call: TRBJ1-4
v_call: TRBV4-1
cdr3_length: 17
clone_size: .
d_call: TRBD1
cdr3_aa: CASSHPPGQGVQEKLFF
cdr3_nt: TGCGCCAGCAGCCATCCCCCGGGACAGGGAGTTCAAGAAAAACTGTTTTTT

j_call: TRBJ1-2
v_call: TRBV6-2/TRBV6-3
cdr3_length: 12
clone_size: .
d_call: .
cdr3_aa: CASSFGAGAHTF
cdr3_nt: .

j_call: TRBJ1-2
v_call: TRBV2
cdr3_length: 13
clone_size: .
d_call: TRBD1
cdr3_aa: CASREWTGGGYTF
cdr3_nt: TGTGCCAGCAGGGAATGGACAGGGGGAGGCTACACCTTC

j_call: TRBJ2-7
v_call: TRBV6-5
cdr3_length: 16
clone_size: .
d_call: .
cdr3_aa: CASSYSQATRSNEQYF
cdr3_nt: TGTGCCAGCAGTTACTCTCAGGCGACGCGCTCTAACGAGCAGTACTTC

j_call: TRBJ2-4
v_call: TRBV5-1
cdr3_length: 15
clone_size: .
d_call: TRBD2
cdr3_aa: CASSLAGLAVNIQYF
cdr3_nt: TGCGCCAGCAGCTTGGCCGGACTAGCGGTTAACATTCAGTACTTC

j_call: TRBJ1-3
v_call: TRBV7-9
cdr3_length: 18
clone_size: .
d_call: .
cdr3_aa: CASSPSQMTESSGNTIYF
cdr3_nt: TGTGCCAGCAGCCCCTCCCAAATGACAGAATCCTCTGGAAACACCATATATTTT

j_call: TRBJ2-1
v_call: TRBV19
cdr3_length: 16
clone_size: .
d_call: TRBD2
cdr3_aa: CASSSRTSGGADEQFF
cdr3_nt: TGTGCCAGTAGTTCCCGAACTAGCGGGGGGGCTGATGAGCAGTTCTTC

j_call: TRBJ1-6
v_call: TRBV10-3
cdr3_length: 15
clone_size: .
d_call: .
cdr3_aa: CAISESNGEGSPLHF
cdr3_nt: TGTGCCATCAGTGAGTCAAACGGGGAAGGCTCACCCCTCCACTTT

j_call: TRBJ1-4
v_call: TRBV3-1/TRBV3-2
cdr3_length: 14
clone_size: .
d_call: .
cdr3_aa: CASSHGGMDEKLFF
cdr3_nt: TGTGCCAGCAGCCACGGGGGGATGGATGAAAAACTGTTTTTT

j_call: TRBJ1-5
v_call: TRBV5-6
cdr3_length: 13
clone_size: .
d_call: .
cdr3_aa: CASSLSSDQPQHF
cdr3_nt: TGTGCCAGCAGCTTGAGCAGCGATCAGCCCCAGCATTTT

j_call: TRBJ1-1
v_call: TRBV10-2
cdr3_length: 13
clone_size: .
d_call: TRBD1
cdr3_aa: CASSSTGGTEAFF
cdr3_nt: TGCGCCAGCTCGTCGACAGGGGGCACTGAAGCTTTCTTT

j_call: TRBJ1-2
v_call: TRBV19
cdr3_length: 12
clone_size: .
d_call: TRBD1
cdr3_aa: CASSSGQLGYTF
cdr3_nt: TGTGCCAGTAGTTCGGGACAGTTAGGCTACACCTTC

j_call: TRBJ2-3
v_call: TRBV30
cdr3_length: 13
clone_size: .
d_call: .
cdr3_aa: CAWSWGGTDTQYF
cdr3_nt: TGTGCCTGGAGTTGGGGGGGCACAGATACGCAGTATTTT

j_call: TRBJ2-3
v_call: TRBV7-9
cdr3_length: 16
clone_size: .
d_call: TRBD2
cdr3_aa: CASSLAGSGGINTQYF
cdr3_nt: TGTGCCAGCAGCTTAGCGGGTAGCGGGGGAATAAATACGCAGTATTTT

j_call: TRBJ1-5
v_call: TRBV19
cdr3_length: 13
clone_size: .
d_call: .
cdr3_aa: CASSIEVRQPQHF
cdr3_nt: TGTGCCAGTAGTATCGAGGTCCGCCAGCCCCAGCATTTT

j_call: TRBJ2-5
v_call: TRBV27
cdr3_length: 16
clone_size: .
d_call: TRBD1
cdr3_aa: CASRRRTGEGKETQYF
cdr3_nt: TGTGCCAGCAGACGCAGGACAGGGGAGGGAAAAGAGACCCAGTACTTC

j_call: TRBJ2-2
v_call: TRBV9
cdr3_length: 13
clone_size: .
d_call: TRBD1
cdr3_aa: CASSGTGTGELFF
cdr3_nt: TGTGCCAGCAGCGGGACAGGGACCGGGGAGCTGTTTTTT

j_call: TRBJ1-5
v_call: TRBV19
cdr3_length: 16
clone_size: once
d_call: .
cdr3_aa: CASSPYPTDLNQPQHF
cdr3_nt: TGTGCCAGTAGCCCATACCCGACAGACCTAAATCAGCCCCAGCATTTT

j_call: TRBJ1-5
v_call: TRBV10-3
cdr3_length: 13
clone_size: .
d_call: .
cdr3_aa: CAISAGSNQPQHF
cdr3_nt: TGTGCCATCAGTGCAGGTAGCAATCAGCCCCAGCATTTT

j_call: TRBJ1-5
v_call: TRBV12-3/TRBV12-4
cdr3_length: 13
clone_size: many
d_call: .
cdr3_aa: CASSFENNQPQHF
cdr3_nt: TGTGCCAGCAGTTTCGAGAACAATCAGCCCCAGCATTTT

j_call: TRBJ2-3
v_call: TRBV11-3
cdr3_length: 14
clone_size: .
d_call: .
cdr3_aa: CASSSGYTENTQYF
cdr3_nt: TGTGCCAGCAGCTCAGGGTACACGGAAAATACGCAGTATTTT

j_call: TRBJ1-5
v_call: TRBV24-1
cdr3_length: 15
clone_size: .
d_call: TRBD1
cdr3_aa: CATQAGGTGNQPQHF
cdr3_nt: TGTGCCACCCAGGCAGGGGGTACAGGCAATCAGCCCCAGCATTTT

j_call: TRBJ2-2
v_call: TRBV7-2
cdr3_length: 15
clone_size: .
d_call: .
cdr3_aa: CASSLARGNTGELFF
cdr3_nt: TGTGCCAGCAGCTTAGCCCGAGGAAACACCGGGGAGCTGTTTTTT

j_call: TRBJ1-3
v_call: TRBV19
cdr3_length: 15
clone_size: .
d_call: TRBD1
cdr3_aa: CASSQGGSRGNTIYF
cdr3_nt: TGTGCCAGTAGTCAAGGGGGCAGCCGGGGAAACACCATATATTTT

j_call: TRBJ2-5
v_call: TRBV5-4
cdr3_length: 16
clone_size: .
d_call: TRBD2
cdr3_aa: CASSSGLAGGTETQYF
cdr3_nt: TGTGCCAGCAGCTCGGGACTAGCGGGGGGGACAGAGACCCAGTACTTC

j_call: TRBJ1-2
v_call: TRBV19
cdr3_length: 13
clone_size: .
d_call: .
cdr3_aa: CASSIPQGGGYTF
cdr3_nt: TGTGCCAGTAGTATACCCCAGGGAGGAGGCTACACCTTC

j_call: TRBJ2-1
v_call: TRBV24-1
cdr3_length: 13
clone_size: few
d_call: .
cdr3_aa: CATSDLLGDEQFF
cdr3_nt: TGTGCCACCAGTGATTTGCTCGGAGATGAGCAGTTCTTC

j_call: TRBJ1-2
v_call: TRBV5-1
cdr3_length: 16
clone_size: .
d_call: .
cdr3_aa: CASSPAWGVANYGYTF
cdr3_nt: TGCGCCAGCAGCCCCGCCTGGGGGGTCGCTAACTATGGCTACACCTTC

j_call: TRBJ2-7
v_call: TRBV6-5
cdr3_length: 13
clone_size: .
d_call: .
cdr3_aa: CASSYSWDNEQYF
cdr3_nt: TGTGCCAGCAGTTACTCATGGGACAACGAGCAGTACTTC

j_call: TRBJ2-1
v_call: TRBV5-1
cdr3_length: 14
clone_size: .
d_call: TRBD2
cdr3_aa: CASSPVAGGPEQFF
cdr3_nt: TGCGCCAGCAGCCCGGTAGCGGGGGGACCTGAGCAGTTCTTC

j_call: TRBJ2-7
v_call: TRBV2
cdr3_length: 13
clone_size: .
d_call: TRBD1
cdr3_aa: CASRGQGSYEQYF
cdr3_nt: TGTGCCAGCAGGGGACAGGGTTCCTACGAGCAGTACTTC

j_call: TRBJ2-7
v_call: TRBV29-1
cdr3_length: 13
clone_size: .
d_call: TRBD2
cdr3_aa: CSVSSGASYEQYF
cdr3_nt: TGCAGCGTATCTAGCGGGGCCTCCTACGAGCAGTACTTC

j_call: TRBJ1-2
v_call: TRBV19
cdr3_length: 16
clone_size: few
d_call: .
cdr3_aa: CASSPSLWTTNYGYTF
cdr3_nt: TGTGCCAGTAGTCCGTCTTTGTGGACAACTAACTATGGCTACACCTTC

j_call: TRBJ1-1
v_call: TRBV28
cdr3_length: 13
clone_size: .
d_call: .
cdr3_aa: CASSLTGLTEAFF
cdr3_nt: TGTGCCAGCAGTTTAACAGGGCTAACTGAAGCTTTCTTT

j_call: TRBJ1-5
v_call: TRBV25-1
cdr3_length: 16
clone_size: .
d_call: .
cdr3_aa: CASSPRGRQRNQPQHF
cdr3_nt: TGTGCCAGCAGTCCCCGGGGGAGACAGAGGAATCAGCCCCAGCATTTT

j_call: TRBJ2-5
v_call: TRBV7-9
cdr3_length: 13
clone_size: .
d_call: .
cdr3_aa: CASQDRFQETQYF
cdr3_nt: TGTGCCAGCCAAGACAGATTCCAAGAGACCCAGTACTTC

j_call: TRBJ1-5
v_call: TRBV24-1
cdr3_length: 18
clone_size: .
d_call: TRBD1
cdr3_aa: CATSESPGQGKGNQPQHF
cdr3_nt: TGTGCCACCAGTGAGTCCCCGGGACAGGGGAAGGGCAATCAGCCCCAGCATTTT

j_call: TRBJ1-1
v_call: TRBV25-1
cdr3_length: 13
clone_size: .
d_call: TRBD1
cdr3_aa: CASRRQGYTEAFF
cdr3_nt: TGTGCCAGCAGACGACAGGGGTACACTGAAGCTTTCTTT

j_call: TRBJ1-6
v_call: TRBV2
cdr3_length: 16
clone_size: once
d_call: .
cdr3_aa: CASSEDSSSYNSPLHF
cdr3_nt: TGTGCCAGCAGTGAGGACAGCAGCTCCTATAATTCACCCCTCCACTTT

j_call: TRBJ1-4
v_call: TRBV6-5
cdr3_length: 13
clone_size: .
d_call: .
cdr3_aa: CASSIATNEKLFF
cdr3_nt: TGTGCCAGCAGCATTGCAACTAATGAAAAACTGTTTTTT

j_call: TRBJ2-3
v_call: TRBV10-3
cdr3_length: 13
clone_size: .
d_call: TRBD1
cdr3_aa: CAIRGQGPDTQYF
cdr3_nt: TGTGCCATCAGGGGACAGGGGCCAGATACGCAGTATTTT

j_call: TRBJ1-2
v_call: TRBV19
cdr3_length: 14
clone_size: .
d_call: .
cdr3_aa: CASSIVDRNYGYTF
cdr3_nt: TGTGCCAGTAGTATCGTGGACAGAAACTATGGCTACACCTTC

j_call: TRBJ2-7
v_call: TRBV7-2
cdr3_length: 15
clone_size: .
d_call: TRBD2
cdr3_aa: CASSLLAGGTYEQYF
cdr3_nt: TGTGCCAGCAGCTTATTAGCGGGGGGTACCTACGAGCAGTACTTC

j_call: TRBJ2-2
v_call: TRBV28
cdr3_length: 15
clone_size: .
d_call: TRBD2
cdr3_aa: CASKPAGGYTGELFF
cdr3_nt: TGTGCCAGTAAGCCAGCGGGGGGCTACACCGGGGAGCTGTTTTTT

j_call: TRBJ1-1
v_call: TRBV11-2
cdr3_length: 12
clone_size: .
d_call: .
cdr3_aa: CASSSRWEEAFF
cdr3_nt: TGTGCCAGCAGCTCTAGATGGGAGGAAGCTTTCTTT

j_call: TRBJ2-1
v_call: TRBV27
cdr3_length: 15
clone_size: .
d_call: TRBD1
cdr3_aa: CASRPLGTAYNEQFF
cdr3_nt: TGTGCCAGCAGACCCTTAGGGACAGCTTACAATGAGCAGTTCTTC

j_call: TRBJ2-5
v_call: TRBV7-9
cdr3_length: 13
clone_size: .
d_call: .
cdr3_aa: CASSPLSRETQYF
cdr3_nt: TGTGCCAGCAGCCCCCTCTCGAGGGAGACCCAGTACTTC

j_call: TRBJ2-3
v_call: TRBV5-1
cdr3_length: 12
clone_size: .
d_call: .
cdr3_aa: CASSFLADTQYF
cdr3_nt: TGCGCCAGCAGCTTTTTAGCAGATACGCAGTATTTT

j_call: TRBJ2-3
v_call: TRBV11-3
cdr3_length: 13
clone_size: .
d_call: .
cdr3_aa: CASSLDQQGTQYF
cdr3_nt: TGTGCCAGCAGCTTAGATCAGCAGGGTACGCAGTATTTT

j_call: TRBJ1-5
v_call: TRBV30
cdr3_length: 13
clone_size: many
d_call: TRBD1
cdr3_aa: CAWARQGQQPQHF
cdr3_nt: TGTGCCTGGGCCAGACAGGGACAGCAGCCCCAGCATTTT

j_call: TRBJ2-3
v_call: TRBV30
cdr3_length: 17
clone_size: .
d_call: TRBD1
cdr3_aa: CAWSEWDSLTVTDTQYF
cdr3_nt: TGTGCCTGGAGTGAGTGGGACAGTTTGACAGTCACAGATACGCAGTATTTT

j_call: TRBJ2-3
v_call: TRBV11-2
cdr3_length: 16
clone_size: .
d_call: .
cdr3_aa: CASSLVMGGAPDTQYF
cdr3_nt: TGTGCCAGCAGCTTAGTGATGGGGGGAGCTCCAGATACGCAGTATTTT

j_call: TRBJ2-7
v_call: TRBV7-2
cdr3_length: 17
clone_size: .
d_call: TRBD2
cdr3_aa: CASSPLRASGGAGEQYF
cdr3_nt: TGTGCCAGCAGCCCACTTAGGGCCAGCGGGGGGGCCGGGGAGCAGTACTTC